This T cell receptor (beta chain) is drawn from a study of brain T cells in children with intractable seizures. General study findings and limits: Clones missing pre-surgery may reflect undersampling of that blood sample.

As concerns this clone: Antigen unknown.

CDR3 length: 17 residues. Per the germline V gene, CDR1 is LGHDT and CDR2 is YNNKEL (reference sequence). The germline V and J ends were trimmed by 1 base and 4 bases, with 17 bases remaining between them. The method was immunoSEQ multiplex PCR; TCRdb's version includes in-frame clones alone and lacks a portion of them. The sample contains some 76,000 clones, more than 85% of which appear only once. Only cases whose brain tissue showed the highest T cell transcript signatures were sequenced. Before surgery, patients took at least one anti-epileptic drug. The sequence derives from a boy younger than two with tuberous sclerosis and intractable seizures. This material consisted of peripheral blood, taken at surgery. The chain couples TRBV3-1 (or the pseudogene TRBV3-2) to TRBJ2-4; D unresolved. The CDR3 nucleotides are TGTGCCAGCAGCCAAGGTCCACAGTTGACTTTTAAAAACATTCAGTACTTC. Protein: CASSQGPQLTFKNIQYF.